This TCR beta chain was sequenced for a study of lymphopenia after photon versus proton radiotherapy. Clones were read by immunoSEQ multiplex PCR, and TCRdb kept only the in-frame ones, dropping some. The sample consists of roughly 58,000 clones, roughly nine tenths of them appearing once. As to this clone: What it binds is unknown.

Study-wide points: After lymphocyte nadir, photon-treated repertoires showed oligoclonal expansion, especially CD8+ Temra. Better survival with proton therapy was suggested as possible, not demonstrated.

The source is a man older than 75 with esophageal cancer. Sequencing used peripheral blood, obtained from a patient treated with proton-based radiotherapy.

CDR3 in DNA: TGTGCCTGGAGTGTACGTGGTGGGTGGAGGGGCAGGTACAATGAGCAGTTCTTC. This gives the protein CAWSVRGGWRGRYNEQFF. The genes are TRBV30 and TRBJ2-1; D perhaps matches TRBD2 (6 bases). The CDR3 totals 18 residues. Germline V gene data show CDR1 as GTSNPN and CDR2 as SVGIG (reference sequence). V was pared by 0 bases and J by 4 bases, with 22 bases between.